The 16 T cell receptor beta chains in this list originate from one sample, sequenced in a study of T cells after yellow fever vaccination. TCRdb recomputed calls from the 5' RACE reads with MiXCR, one row per CDR3 protein. The sample yields some 170,000 distinct CDR3 sequences, about a tenth seen once. Sequencing used CD8+ T cells sorted from PBMCs, obtained 45 days after the yellow fever booster vaccination. Receptors originate from a man younger than 35 who received the YFV17D yellow fever vaccine.

In its sample, this clonotype was seen a few times. The chain uses TRBV4-2 and TRBJ1-1; TRBD1 is a possible D gene (5 bases). V lost 1 base to trimming and J lost 6 bases, with 15 bases between them. The CDR3 has 15 residues. CDR1 is LGHNA and CDR2 is YNFKEQ in the germline V gene. DNA of the CDR3: TGTGCCAGCAGCCAAGCTGTGCAGGGTTCCCCTGAAGCTTTCTTT. This codes for CASSQAVQGSPEAFF.

The chain is built from TRBV4-1 and TRBJ1-2; 11 nucleotides match TRBD1. Germline V gene data show CDR1 as MGHRA and CDR2 as YSYEKL. The CDR3 is 16 residues long. With V trimmed by 4 bases and J by 6 bases, 10 bases remained unmatched. The CDR3 DNA is TGCGCCAGCAGCCGCATCGGGACAGGGGGGATTGATGGCTACACCTTC. Translating gives CASSRIGTGGIDGYTF.

This clonotype has just a few counts. The rearrangement links TRBV7-8 to TRBJ2-7; either TRBD1 or TRBD2 may fit D (5 bases each). The CDR3 is made up of 15 amino acids. Trimming cost V 5 bases and J 0 bases, with 14 bases left between them. Germline V gene lookup returns CDR1 SGHVS and CDR2 FQNEAQ. CDR3 residues: CASSLGYGGSYEQYF. The CDR3 DNA reads TGTGCCAGCAGCCTGGGTTATGGGGGCTCCTACGAGCAGTACTTC. Based on the CDR3 plus reference TRBV7-8 and TRBJ2-7, the full variable domain is GAGVSQSPRYKVAKRGQDVALRCDPISGHVSLFWYQQALGQGPEFLTYFQNEAQLDKSGLPSDRFFAERPEGSVSTLKIQRTQQEDSAVYLCASSLGYGGSYEQYFGPGTRLTVT.

This clonotype was recorded at least ten times. This chain links TRBV29-1 with TRBJ2-3; D gene unclear. Trimming removed 3 bases from V and 2 bases from J, with 9 bases in between. Germline-derived CDR1 and CDR2 are SQVTM and ANQGSEA. The CDR3 contains 13 residues. The CDR3 spells CSVDQENTDTQYF. Written as DNA, the CDR3 is TGCAGCGTTGACCAGGAGAACACAGATACGCAGTATTTT.

The chain combines TRBV12-3 or TRBV12-4 with TRBJ2-2; possibly TRBD1 for D (5 bases). There are 13 residues in the CDR3. V was pared by 7 bases and J by 9 bases, with 15 bases between. The CDR3 loop reads CASTPYGARELFF. As DNA, the CDR3 is TGTGCCAGCACCCCCTATGGGGCGCGGGAGCTGTTTTTT.

The CDR3 DNA reads TGTGCCAGCAGTGAAACTAGCGGGGGGGCCACCGGGGAGCTGTTTTTT. Translated: CASSETSGGATGELFF. The chain links TRBV6-4 to TRBJ2-2; TRBD2 matches at 13 bases. The germline CDR1 and CDR2 sequences are MRHNA and SNTAGT. The CDR3 has 16 residues. Unmatched junction bases numbered 2, after V lost 3 bases and J lost 4 bases.

The chain joins TRBV7-8 to TRBJ2-6; the D call may be TRBD1 or TRBD2 (6 bases each). Trimming left V 5 bases short and J 0 bases short, with 17 bases between. The CDR3 runs 18 residues. Germline values: CDR1 SGHVS, CDR2 FQNEAQ. The CDR3 reads CASSPLGGPYSGANVLTF. The DNA for the CDR3 is TGTGCCAGCAGCCCCCTTGGGGGGCCCTACTCTGGGGCCAACGTCCTGACTTTC.

This clonotype has a handful of counts. The chain has TRBV15 and TRBJ2-2; unclear D gene. The V end lost 3 bases, the J end lost 1 base, and 6 bases lay between the germline ends. The CDR3 length is 14 residues. Germline V lookup: CDR1 LNHNV, CDR2 YYDKDF (reference sequence). The CDR3 protein is CATSSRKNTGELFF. In DNA form, the CDR3 reads TGTGCCACCAGCAGCCGGAAGAACACCGGGGAGCTGTTTTTT. Variable domain in full (rest from reference TRBV15 and TRBJ2-2): DAMVIQNPRYQVTQFGKPVTLSCSQTLNHNVMYWYQQKSSQAPKLLFHYYDKDFNNEADTPDNFQSRRPNTSFCFLDIRSPGLGDTAMYLCATSSRKNTGELFFGEGSRLTVL.

The V call is TRBV7-2, the J call TRBJ2-2; D not resolved. The V end lost 7 bases, the J end lost 3 bases, and 12 bases lay between the germline ends. The CDR3 runs to 14 residues. Germline V gene sequence: CDR1 SGHTA, CDR2 FQGNSA. CDR3 nucleotide sequence: TGTGCCAGCACCTCAATCGGTTACACCGGGGAGCTGTTTTTT. Protein: CASTSIGYTGELFF.

In its sample, this clonotype was seen a few times. V is TRBV25-1 and J is TRBJ1-1; D is unresolved. This CDR3 is 12 amino acids long. The V gene lost 4 bases and the J gene lost 5 bases, with 8 bases spanning the gap. From germline, CDR1 is MGHDK and CDR2 SYGVNS. As DNA, the CDR3 is TGTGCCAGCAGTGCCGGAAGAACTGAAGCTTTCTTT. It codes for CASSAGRTEAFF.

V is TRBV7-9 and J is TRBJ2-7; 9 bases align to TRBD1. The CDR3 is made up of 14 amino acids. The germline V gene encodes CDR1 SEHNR and CDR2 FQNEAQ (reference sequence). V was clipped by 5 bases and J by 6 bases; unmatched bases: 8. The CDR3 here is CASSPRDRAAEQYV. In DNA form, the CDR3 reads TGTGCCAGCAGCCCCCGGGACAGGGCGGCCGAGCAGTACGTC.

In this sample, this clonotype turned up many times. This chain links TRBV6-2 or TRBV6-3 with TRBJ2-5; TRBD1 aligns across 7 bases. V was pared by 2 bases and J by 0 bases, with 6 bases of the junction left unmatched. This CDR3 has 16 amino acids. Germline lookup yields CDR1 MNHEY and CDR2 SVGEGT. The CDR3 is CASSYLPTGNQETQYF. The CDR3 DNA reads as TGTGCCAGCAGTTACCTCCCGACAGGGAACCAAGAGACCCAGTACTTC.

The V call is TRBV6-2 or TRBV6-3, the J call TRBJ2-2; possible D gene TRBD2, 6 bases. Germline loops: CDR1 MNHEY, CDR2 SVGEGT. V was pared by 6 bases and J by 4 bases, with 27 bases between. This CDR3 is 19 amino acids long. The CDR3 bases are TGTGCCAGCAGCCACGTCCCGGACATGAAAAAGGAGGGCACCGGGGAGCTGTTTTTT. Protein product: CASSHVPDMKKEGTGELFF.

This clonotype showed up just a few times. This chain uses TRBV20-1 with TRBJ2-2; 7 bases are shared with TRBD1. The V and J ends lost 5 bases and 8 bases, in that order; junction bases with no gene match: 14. CDR1 DFQATT and CDR2 SNEGSKA come from the germline V gene (reference sequence). CDR3 size: 15 residues. CDR3 sequence reads: CSAAPGQPGWGELFF. The CDR3 DNA sequence: TGCAGTGCTGCACCGGGACAGCCGGGATGGGGGGAGCTGTTTTTT.

This clonotype turned up a few times. The gene calls are TRBV19 and TRBJ2-2; D possibly corresponds to TRBD2 (6 bases). Per germline, CDR1 LNHDA and CDR2 SQIVND (reference sequence). The CDR3 loop spans 16 amino acids. V dropped 3 bases and J dropped 1 base, with 12 bases sitting between them. CDR3 sequence reads: CASSIAGRRNTGELFF. The CDR3 region has the DNA TGTGCCAGTAGTATCGCGGGACGCAGGAACACCGGGGAGCTGTTTTTT. The full variable domain, its missing parts supplied by reference TRBV19 and TRBJ2-2, is DGGITQSPKYLFRKEGQNVTLSCEQNLNHDAMYWYRQDPGQGLRLIYYSQIVNDFQKGDIAEGYSVSREKKESFPLTVTSAQKNPTAFYLCASSIAGRRNTGELFFGEGSRLTVL.

This chain connects TRBV2 to TRBJ1-6; maybe TRBD1 (6 bases). Per germline, CDR1 SNHLY and CDR2 FYNNEI. Trimming removed 6 bases from V and 0 bases from J, with 9 bases in between. The CDR3 runs to 15 residues. In DNA form, the CDR3 reads TGTGCCAGCAGAGACAGGAGCTCCTATAATTCACCCCTCCACTTT. This encodes CASRDRSSYNSPLHF.